These T cell receptor beta chains were read from a single sample in a study of shared clonotypes between healthy human individuals. Profiled with immunoSEQ multiplex PCR; TCRdb holds only in-frame clones, not every one. The table has 400,000 to 550,000 clones, around 80% seen once; the top ten hold more than 10%. The sequenced material came from PBMCs. All receptors come from a woman aged 40 to 49 in good health. Some clones in this sample may be carry-over from other donors' samples. CDR3s include the opening cysteine and the closing phenylalanine or tryptophan. Each record gives: CDR3 length, D gene, clone size, J gene, V gene, CDR3 DNA, CDR3 protein. A D gene is named only where the DNA matches it firmly. Expanded clones get a size class; other rows say once, few or many, or leave the size out.

15 TRBD1 once TRBJ1-2 TRBV30 TGTGCCTGGAGTGCCGGGGCGGGACAGGGTAACGGCTACACCTTC CAWSAGAGQGNGYTF
15 - - TRBJ1-1 TRBV2 TGTGCCAGCAGCACATCGACAGCCCAGAACACTGAAGCTTTCTTT CASSTSTAQNTEAFF
15 - - TRBJ2-2 TRBV18 TGTGCCAGCTCACGAAGCGGCTTCAGTACCGGGGAGCTGTTTTTT CASSRSGFSTGELFF
23 TRBD1 once TRBJ1-5 TRBV30 TGTGCCTGGAGGGCCACCCCCCTGGACAGGCTTGCTCAGGGCCCCAGGTCGAATCAGCCCCAGCATTTT CAWRATPLDRLAQGPRSNQPQHF
13 TRBD1 - TRBJ2-7 TRBV7-9 TGTGCCAGCAGCACAACCGGGACAGGGTCTCAGTACTTC CASSTTGTGSQYF
13 TRBD2 - TRBJ2-3 TRBV7-2 TGTGCCAGCAGCTCTAGCGGGAGAAATACGCAGTATTTT CASSSSGRNTQYF
15 - - TRBJ2-7 TRBV7-2 TGTGCCAGCAGCCCCCACGGTAGCGGAGCGGCAGAGCAGTACTTC CASSPHGSGAAEQYF
14 - - TRBJ1-3 TRBV28 TGTGCCAGCAGCTGGAGGACAAGGGGAAACACCATATATTTT CASSWRTRGNTIYF
14 TRBD1 - TRBJ2-6 TRBV29-1 TGCAGCGTAGAACAGGGGTCTGGGGCCAACGTCCTGACTTTC CSVEQGSGANVLTF
13 TRBD1 few TRBJ1-5 TRBV7-2 TGTGCCAGCAGCGAAACAGGGGCGCAGCCCCAGCATTTT CASSETGAQPQHF
17 TRBD1 - TRBJ2-1 TRBV4-1 TGCGCCAGCAGCCAAGATCGGGCCAGGGGGAAATACAATGAGCAGTTCTTC CASSQDRARGKYNEQFF
17 - - TRBJ2-2 TRBV11-2 TGTGCCAGCAGCCTCCACCGCCGGCGCGGGTCCACCGGGGAGCTGTTTTTT CASSLHRRRGSTGELFF
14 - - TRBJ1-1 TRBV7-8 TGTGCCAGCAGCCGGGGGAACTGGAACACTGAAGCTTTCTTT CASSRGNWNTEAFF
14 TRBD2 - TRBJ2-5 TRBV5-4 TGTGCCAGCAGCCGCCGGACTAGCGGCTTTCCCCAGTACTTC CASSRRTSGFPQYF
16 TRBD1 - TRBJ1-2 TRBV28 TGTGCCAGCAGCCGCCCCAGGGGGCGGGGACACTATGGCTACACCTTC CASSRPRGRGHYGYTF
15 - - TRBJ2-7 TRBV7-2 TGTGCCAGCAGCTTAGTTACAGGGAGCTCCTACGAGCAGTACTTC CASSLVTGSSYEQYF
17 TRBD1 - TRBJ1-1 TRBV28 TGTGCCAGCAGTGCGTCCGGGACAGGGGTTATGAACACTGAAGCTTTCTTT CASSASGTGVMNTEAFF
15 TRBD2 - TRBJ2-1 TRBV9 TGTGCCAGCAGCTTGGTTACGGGAGGACCCAATGAGCAGTTCTTC CASSLVTGGPNEQFF
16 TRBD2 - TRBJ2-7 TRBV5-8 TGTGCCAGCAGCTTGGATGGGGGGGGAGTCTCCTACGAGCAGTACTTC CASSLDGGGVSYEQYF
15 - - TRBJ2-1 TRBV19 TGTGCCAGTAGTCCCGGACACCTAGGGAACAATGAGCAGTTCTTC CASSPGHLGNNEQFF
15 TRBD2 few TRBJ2-5 TRBV7-6 TGTGCCAGCAGCCCCGGGGGGGGTGACGGAGAGACCCAGTACTTC CASSPGGGDGETQYF
15 TRBD2 many TRBJ2-1 TRBV4-3 TGCGCCAGCAGCCAAGGTCTAGCGGGAGTCAATGAGCAGTTCTTC CASSQGLAGVNEQFF
16 TRBD1 - TRBJ1-1 TRBV2 TGTGCCAGCAGTGATCGACAGGGGGCATGGAACACTGAAGCTTTCTTT CASSDRQGAWNTEAFF
14 TRBD2 - TRBJ2-7 TRBV7-2 TGTGCCAGCAGCTTAAGGACTAGCGGGTACGAGCAGTACTTC CASSLRTSGYEQYF
15 - - TRBJ2-4 TRBV10-2 TGCGCCAGCAGCACGCCAGGGGAAGGCAAAAACATTCAGTACTTC CASSTPGEGKNIQYF
14 TRBD2 - TRBJ2-3 TRBV10-3 TGTGCCATCGTTCAAGGCGGGAGCGCAGATACGCAGTATTTT CAIVQGGSADTQYF
16 - - TRBJ2-1 TRBV7-2 TGTGCCAGCGGACCCTTTTCTCGGACCCCCACGGGTGAGCAGTTCTTC CASGPFSRTPTGEQFF
16 TRBD1 - TRBJ1-5 TRBV28 TGTGCCAGCAGTGGGGACAGCTCATATAGCAATCAGCCCCAGCATTTT CASSGDSSYSNQPQHF
17 TRBD2 once TRBJ2-4 TRBV4-1 TGCGCCAGCAGCCAACTTGGACTAGATCTAGCCAAAAACATTCAGTACTTC CASSQLGLDLAKNIQYF
15 - - TRBJ2-2 TRBV11-3 TGTGCCAGTAGCACCACCCTAGCTGGGACCGGGGAGCTGTTTTTT CASSTTLAGTGELFF
18 - - TRBJ2-6 TRBV7-1 TGTGCCAGCAGCCGCGACACGGCCCGGGTGGCTGGGGCCAACGTCCTGACTTTC CASSRDTARVAGANVLTF
15 TRBD2 - TRBJ2-5 TRBV4-2 TGTGCCAGCAGCAAGGACGGGAGGACCAAAGAGACCCAGTACTTC CASSKDGRTKETQYF
13 - - TRBJ1-2 TRBV28 TGTGCCAGCACTCGGGGGCAGGGGAATGGCTACACCTTC CASTRGQGNGYTF
13 - few TRBJ1-1 TRBV27 TGTGCCAGCAGTTTAGGACGGGGGACTGAAGCTTTCTTT CASSLGRGTEAFF
15 TRBD2 - TRBJ2-7 TRBV6-5 TGTGCCAGCAGTTCCGTAGCGGGAGAAGTGGACGAGCAGTACTTC CASSSVAGEVDEQYF
11 TRBD1 - TRBJ2-7 TRBV28 TGTGCCAGCAGAGACAGGGCCCAAGACGACTTC CASRDRAQDDF
16 - - TRBJ2-3 TRBV6-6 TGTGCCAGCAGTTACCGCCACGTAATTGCGCCAGATACGCAGTATTTT CASSYRHVIAPDTQYF
14 - - TRBJ2-2 TRBV4-2 TGTGCCAGCACCCCCTGGGGGCCCACCGGGGAGCTGTTTTTT CASTPWGPTGELFF
17 TRBD2 - TRBJ2-3 TRBV5-1 TGCGCCAGCAGCCGGGGGTTTGGCGGGAGCGATAAAGATACGCAGTATTTT CASSRGFGGSDKDTQYF
16 - - TRBJ2-3 TRBV11-3 TGTGCCAGCAGCTCTTCACTCGGGCCTCACACAGATACGCAGTATTTT CASSSSLGPHTDTQYF
14 TRBD1 - TRBJ2-5 TRBV4-1 TGCGCCAGCAGCCGAGAGACAGGGTGGGAGACCCAGTACTTC CASSRETGWETQYF
14 - - TRBJ1-3 TRBV19 TGTGCCAGTAGTATGAGCCGCTCTGGAAACACCATATATTTT CASSMSRSGNTIYF
15 TRBD1 many TRBJ2-2 TRBV15 TGTGCCACGGAGACAGGGGCCTCGAACACCGGGGAGCTGTTTTTT CATETGASNTGELFF
15 - - TRBJ2-1 TRBV7-8 TGTGCCAGCAGTCAACGACGAAGCTCCTACAATGAGCAGTTCTTC CASSQRRSSYNEQFF
16 TRBD2 - TRBJ2-1 TRBV7-2 TGTGCCAGCAGCTTAGCGGCGGGACTAGCGGGTAATGAGCAGTTCTTC CASSLAAGLAGNEQFF
17 TRBD1 - TRBJ2-7 TRBV13 TGTGCCAGCAGCTTAAGACGGGGGACAGGGGGAGACTACGAGCAGTACTTC CASSLRRGTGGDYEQYF
16 TRBD1 - TRBJ2-7 TRBV5-5 TGTGCCAGCAGCCTTCCCTCCGGGACAGGGTTCTACGAGCAGTACTTC CASSLPSGTGFYEQYF
14 - - TRBJ2-7 TRBV11-2 TGTGCCAGCAGCTTAGGCCAGGGTCTCTACGAGCAGTACTTC CASSLGQGLYEQYF
15 - few TRBJ2-1 TRBV6-1 TGTGCCAGCAGTGAGGGGCGCCAGGGTACGAATGAGCAGTTCTTC CASSEGRQGTNEQFF
13 - - TRBJ2-7 TRBV2 TGTGCCAGCAACGAACGCAGGGAGGTAGGGCAGTACTTC CASNERREVGQYF